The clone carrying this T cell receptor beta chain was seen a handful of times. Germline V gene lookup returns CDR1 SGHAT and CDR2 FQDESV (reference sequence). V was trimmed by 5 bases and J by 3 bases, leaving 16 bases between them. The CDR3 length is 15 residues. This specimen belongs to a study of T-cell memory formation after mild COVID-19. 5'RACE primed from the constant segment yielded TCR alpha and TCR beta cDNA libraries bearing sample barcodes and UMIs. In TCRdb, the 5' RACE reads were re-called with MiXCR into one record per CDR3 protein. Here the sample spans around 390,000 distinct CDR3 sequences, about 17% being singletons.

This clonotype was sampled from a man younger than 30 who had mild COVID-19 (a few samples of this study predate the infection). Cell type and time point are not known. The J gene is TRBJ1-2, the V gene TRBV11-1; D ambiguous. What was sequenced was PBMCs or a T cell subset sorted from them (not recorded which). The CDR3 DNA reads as TGTGCCAGCAGCCCGCTGGGGAGCCAGTACTATGGCTACACCTTC. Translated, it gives CASSPLGSQYYGYTF.